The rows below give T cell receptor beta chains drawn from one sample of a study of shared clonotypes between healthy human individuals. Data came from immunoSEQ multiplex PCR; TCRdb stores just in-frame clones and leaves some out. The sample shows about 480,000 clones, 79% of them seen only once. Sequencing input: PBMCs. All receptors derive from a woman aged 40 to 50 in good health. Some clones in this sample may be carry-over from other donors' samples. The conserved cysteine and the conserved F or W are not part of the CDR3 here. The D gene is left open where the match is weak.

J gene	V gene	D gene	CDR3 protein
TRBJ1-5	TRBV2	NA	ASSAGVNQPQH
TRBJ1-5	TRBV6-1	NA	ASSLEHSNQPQH
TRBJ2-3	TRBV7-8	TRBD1	ASSHNPGQDTDTQY
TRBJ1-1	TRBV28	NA	ASYGPNTEAF
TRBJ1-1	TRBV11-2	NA	ASSLNKGGNTEAF
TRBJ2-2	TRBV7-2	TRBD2	ASRTGTSGGTGELF
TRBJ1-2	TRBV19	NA	ASSPAPPAGVYGYT
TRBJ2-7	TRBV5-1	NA	ASSQGLSGLRAEQY
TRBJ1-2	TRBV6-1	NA	ASSAEGGANYGYT
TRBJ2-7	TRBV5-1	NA	ASSFGEGPYEQY
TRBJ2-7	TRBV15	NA	ATSRDRADYEQY
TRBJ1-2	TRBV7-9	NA	ASSLAGQGAYGYT
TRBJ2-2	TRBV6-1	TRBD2	ASSEASGYTGELF
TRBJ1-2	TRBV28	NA	ASSTGVYGYT
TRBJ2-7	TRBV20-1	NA	SGESDYEQY
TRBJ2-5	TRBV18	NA	ASSPVRPNQETQY
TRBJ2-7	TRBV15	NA	ATRREPAYEQY
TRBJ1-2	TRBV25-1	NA	ASSGGGDESGYT
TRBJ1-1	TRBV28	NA	ASSPPRGRNTEAF
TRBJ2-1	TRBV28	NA	ASTKSPGSGSSYNEQF
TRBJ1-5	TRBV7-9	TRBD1	ASRPEDRGPVNQPQH
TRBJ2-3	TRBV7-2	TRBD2	ASSPGTSGRMDTQY
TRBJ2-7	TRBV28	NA	ASSSAGPYEQY
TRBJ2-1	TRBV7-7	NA	ASSLARHSSYNEQF
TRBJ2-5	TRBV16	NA	ASSRGMRTGGETQY
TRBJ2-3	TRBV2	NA	ASRATGFGTDTQY
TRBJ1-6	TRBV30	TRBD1	AWSVLADRGLFNSPLH
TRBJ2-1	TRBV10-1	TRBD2	ASSELRLANEQF
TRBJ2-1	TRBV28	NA	ASSFGGRNEQF
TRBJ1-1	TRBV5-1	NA	ASRDTGFGTEAF
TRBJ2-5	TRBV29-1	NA	SVGLVAETQY
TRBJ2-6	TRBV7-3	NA	ASSSPLSGANVLT
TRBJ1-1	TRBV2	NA	ASSEWGITEAF
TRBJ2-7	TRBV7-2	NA	ASSSPGTANYEQY
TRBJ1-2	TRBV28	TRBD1	ASSFGLGQFYGYT
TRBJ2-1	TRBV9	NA	ASSVGAYNEQF